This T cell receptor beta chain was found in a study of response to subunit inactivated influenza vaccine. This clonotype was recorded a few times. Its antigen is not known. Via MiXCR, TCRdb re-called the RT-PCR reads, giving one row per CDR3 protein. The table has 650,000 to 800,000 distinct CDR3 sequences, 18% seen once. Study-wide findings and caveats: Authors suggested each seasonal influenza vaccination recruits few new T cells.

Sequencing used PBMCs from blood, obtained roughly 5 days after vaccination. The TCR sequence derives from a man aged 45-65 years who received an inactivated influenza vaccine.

The CDR3 is CASSRRGPSGPSRDIQYF. For the CDR3, the DNA is TGTGCCAGCAGCCGACGAGGGCCTAGCGGGCCTAGTAGGGACATTCAGTACTTC. The V gene is TRBV11-2, the J gene TRBJ2-4, with 8 bases matching TRBD2. Germline V CDR1 and CDR2: SGHAT, FQNNGV. After removal of 5 bases from V and 8 bases from J, the junction contained 20 bases not matched to a gene. CDR3 length: 18 amino acids.